Shown below are 30 T cell receptor beta chains from a single sample sequenced in a study of T cell changes during pregnancy in multiple sclerosis. Method: immunoSEQ multiplex PCR; TCRdb's copy keeps in-frame clones and lacks some. Of under 95,000 clones in the sample, 94% are singletons; the top ten hold about 0.99%. The sequences come from peripheral blood, collected in the second trimester of pregnancy. The receptors come from a female donor in good health, enrolled as a control in a pregnancy study.

This chain uses TRBV5-1 with TRBJ2-7; 10 bases are shared with TRBD1. Trimming removed 4 bases from V and 3 bases from J; junction bases left unmatched: 7. This CDR3 is built from 15 residues. The germline gives CDR1 SGHRS, CDR2 YFSETQ. The CDR3 coding sequence is TGCGCCAGCAGCAATACCGGGACAGGGGTCTACGAGCAGTACTTC. Amino acid sequence: CASSNTGTGVYEQYF.

The chain is built from TRBV2 and TRBJ1-4, with 10 bases that match TRBD1. The J segment lost 7 bases and the V segment lost 0 bases, leaving 5 bases of the junction unmatched. CDR3 length: 16 amino acids. Germline CDR1 and CDR2: SNHLY and FYNNEI. The CDR3 here is CASSEAERTGGEKLFF. CDR3 DNA: TGTGCCAGCAGTGAAGCAGAACGGACAGGGGGTGAAAAACTGTTTTTT.

The V call is TRBV6-5, the J call TRBJ2-1; the D gene is possibly TRBD1 (6 bases). Trimming removed 6 bases from V and 9 bases from J, with 15 bases in between. The germline V gene encodes CDR1 MNHEY and CDR2 SVGAGI. The CDR3 extends over 13 amino acids. As DNA, the CDR3 is TGTGCCAGCAGCCTCGACAGGCCGAGTGAGCAGTTCTTC. Protein product: CASSLDRPSEQFF.

CDR3 in DNA: TGCAGCGGACAGGGGGCAGAGGTCGGTCGGGAGACCCAGTACTTC. This gives the protein CSGQGAEVGRETQYF. The chain combines TRBV29-1 with TRBJ2-5; 10 bases are shared with TRBD1. The CDR3 sequence is 15 residues long. The J segment lost 5 bases and the V segment lost 7 bases, leaving 13 bases of the junction unmatched. Germline values: CDR1 SQVTM, CDR2 ANQGSEA.

The chain carries TRBV28 and TRBJ2-7, with D uncertain. There are 14 residues in the CDR3. The germline V gene encodes CDR1 MDHEN and CDR2 SYDVKM. The V and J ends lost 6 bases and 0 bases respectively, with 12 bases between them. The CDR3 here is CASSPQLASYEQYF. The CDR3 DNA follows: TGTGCCAGCAGCCCCCAGTTAGCCTCCTACGAGCAGTACTTC.

The chain couples TRBV25-1 to TRBJ2-7; no firm D call. The CDR3 sequence is 12 residues long. V was shortened by 4 bases and J by 5 bases, with 9 bases between the two germline ends. Germline values: CDR1 MGHDK, CDR2 SYGVNS. The CDR3 loop is CASSGRGDEQYF. The CDR3 coding sequence is TGTGCCAGCAGTGGCAGAGGCGACGAGCAGTACTTC.

The chain employs TRBV15 and TRBJ1-5, with TRBD1 matching over 7 bases. The CDR3 runs to 17 residues. After removal of 3 bases from V and 5 bases from J, the junction contained 13 bases not matched to a gene. CDR1 LNHNV and CDR2 YYDKDF come from the germline V gene (reference sequence). CDR3 loop: CATSRGGQLNLDQPQHF. CDR3 DNA sequence: TGTGCCACCAGCAGGGGGGGACAGCTTAATCTCGATCAGCCCCAGCATTTT.

CDR3 residues: CASSPGPNTEAFF. The CDR3 DNA reads as TGTGCCAGCAGCCCAGGTCCGAACACTGAAGCTTTCTTT. The V and J genes are TRBV7-9 and TRBJ1-1, with D hard to call. The germline V and J ends were trimmed by 5 bases and 1 base, with 8 bases remaining between them. The CDR3 length is 13 residues. CDR1 is SEHNR and CDR2 is FQNEAQ in the germline V gene (reference sequence).

The chain is built from TRBV14 and TRBJ2-2; 9 nucleotides align to TRBD2. The germline V gene has CDR1 SGHDN and CDR2 FVKESK. The CDR3 length is 15 residues. J was trimmed by 6 bases and V by 4 bases; bases with no gene match: 6. CDR3 in DNA: TGTGCCAGCAGCCTCCGACTAGCGGTCCCCGGGGAGCTGTTTTTT. It specifies CASSLRLAVPGELFF.

This chain uses TRBV7-9 with TRBJ2-7; D is unclear. The germline V and J ends were trimmed by 4 bases and 6 bases, with 7 bases remaining between them. CDR1 and CDR2 (germline): SEHNR, FQNEAQ (reference sequence). The CDR3 is 11 amino acids. The CDR3 DNA is TGTGCCAGCAGCTCATTTTCCGAGCAGTACTTC. Amino acids: CASSSFSEQYF.

This rearrangement joins TRBV7-9 to TRBJ2-3; 13 bases agree with TRBD2. V lost 5 bases and J lost 6; bases outside the gene matches: 8. The CDR3 length is 16 residues. Germline V gene sequence: CDR1 SEHNR, CDR2 FQNEAQ (reference sequence). CDR3: CASSKGTSGTRDTQYF. The CDR3 DNA is TGTGCCAGCAGCAAAGGGACTAGCGGGACTAGGGATACGCAGTATTTT.

The chain is built from TRBV4-1 and TRBJ2-5, with TRBD2 matching over 9 bases. After removal of 4 bases from V and 5 bases from J, the junction contained 8 bases not matched to a gene. The CDR3 has 15 amino acids. From germline, CDR1 is MGHRA and CDR2 YSYEKL. CDR3 residues: CASSLVAGAQETQYF. The DNA for the CDR3 is TGCGCCAGCAGCCTAGTAGCGGGAGCCCAGGAGACCCAGTACTTC.

V usage is TRBV7-9 and J usage is TRBJ1-3; no clear D gene. Germline values: CDR1 SEHNR, CDR2 FQNEAQ (reference sequence). V was trimmed by 5 bases and J by 9 bases, leaving 8 bases between them. This CDR3 comprises 11 residues. CDR3 sequence (DNA): TGTGCCAGCAGCCGAAGCGGCACCATATATTTT. The encoded protein is CASSRSGTIYF.

The table lists this clone with a count of one. The chain recombines TRBV11-2 with TRBJ2-5; 10 bases map to TRBD2. Trimming took 5 bases from V and 5 from J; bases not matched to a gene: 8. The germline V gene has CDR1 SGHAT and CDR2 FQNNGV. The CDR3 runs 15 residues. DNA for the CDR3: TGTGCCAGCAGCCCCCGGACTAGCGGAGAGGAGACCCAGTACTTC. Amino acids: CASSPRTSGEETQYF.

The J gene is TRBJ2-5, the V gene TRBV21-1; TRBD2 reflects the table's D call only, with no check against the DNA. TRBV21-1 is listed as a pseudogene. The CDR3 is made up of 15 amino acids. In DNA, the CDR3 is TGTGCCAGCAGCAAAGTCGGGGGGGGAGAGGAGACCCAGTACTTC. It encodes CASSKVGGGEETQYF.

The V gene is TRBV28, the J gene TRBJ1-2; 9 nucleotides align to TRBD1. The CDR3 length is 13 residues. From germline, CDR1 is MDHEN and CDR2 SYDVKM. The V gene end was trimmed by 5 bases and the J gene end by 5 bases; junction bases not matched to a gene: 3. CDR3 loop: CASSPDRGYGYTF. CDR3 nucleotides: TGTGCCAGCAGTCCGGACAGGGGATATGGCTACACCTTC.

The rearrangement joins TRBV7-9 to TRBJ2-3; 7 bases match TRBD2. Germline CDR1 SEHNR, CDR2 FQNEAQ (reference sequence). This CDR3 is built from 15 residues. The junction had 8 bases not matched to a gene; V was cut back by 6 bases and J by 2 bases. CDR3 protein: CASRPWDYPTDTQYF. Here the CDR3 DNA reads TGTGCCAGCAGACCCTGGGACTACCCCACAGATACGCAGTATTTT.

The chain couples TRBV7-9 to TRBJ1-2; possibly TRBD1 for D (6 bases). CDR1 is SEHNR and CDR2 is FQNEAQ in the germline V gene (reference sequence). This CDR3 is built from 14 residues. Trimming cost V 1 base and J 7 bases, with 13 bases left between them. CDR3 amino acids: CASSLVGGPGGYTF. The CDR3 DNA reads TGTGCCAGCAGCTTAGTTGGGGGCCCCGGTGGCTACACCTTC.

The chain has TRBV5-6 and TRBJ1-1; 9 bases map to TRBD1. This CDR3 comprises 15 residues. The junction had 9 bases not matched to a gene; V was cut back by 4 bases and J by 5 bases. Germline CDR1 is SGHDT and CDR2 is YYEEEE. The CDR3 loop reads CASSIDRGWWTEAFF. The CDR3 nucleotides are TGTGCCAGCAGCATCGACAGGGGGTGGTGGACTGAAGCTTTCTTT.

The CDR3 is CASSLRGLAPNEQFF. CDR3 nucleotide sequence: TGTGCCAGCAGCTTAAGGGGACTAGCTCCCAATGAGCAGTTCTTC. V and J are TRBV5-4 and TRBJ2-1, with 9 bases fitting TRBD2. Germline trimming cut 2 bases from V and 6 bases from J; bases unmatched to any gene: 6. The CDR3 spans 15 residues. Germline V gene sequence: CDR1 SGHNT, CDR2 YYREEE (reference sequence). The whole variable domain, filled in from reference TRBV5-4 and TRBJ2-1, reads ETGVTQSPTHLIKTRGQQVTLRCSSQSGHNTVSWYQQALGQGPQFIFQYYREEENGRGNFPPRFSGLQFPNYSSELNVNALELDDSALYLCASSLRGLAPNEQFFGPGTRLTVL.

V usage is TRBV6-1 and J usage is TRBJ1-2, with D perhaps TRBD1 (5 bases). Germline V lookup: CDR1 MNHNS, CDR2 SASEGT. V lost 6 bases and J 2 bases, leaving 7 bases between the germline ends. The CDR3 is made up of 12 amino acids. The CDR3 loop reads CASSYRNYGYTF. CDR3 nucleotide sequence: TGTGCCAGCAGCTACAGGAACTATGGCTACACCTTC.

The V gene is TRBV6-1, the J gene TRBJ2-1, with 7 bases matching TRBD2. Germline loops: CDR1 MNHNS, CDR2 SASEGT. V shed 5 bases and J 5 bases; nucleotides not matched to a gene: 6. This CDR3 spans 14 amino acids. CDR3 coding DNA: TGTGCCAGCAGTTTAGCGGGCTTAAACAATGAGCAGTTCTTC. Amino acids: CASSLAGLNNEQFF.

The chain carries TRBV6-5 and TRBJ2-5; 9 bases map to TRBD1. V was clipped by 4 bases and J by 5 bases; unmatched bases: 11. Germline V gives CDR1 MNHEY, CDR2 SVGAGI. The CDR3 extends over 16 amino acids. Here the CDR3 reads CASSFNLQGARETQYF. The CDR3 coding sequence is TGTGCCAGCAGTTTTAACCTACAGGGGGCCCGGGAGACCCAGTACTTC.

This chain joins TRBV28 and TRBJ2-3; 11 nucleotides match TRBD1. Trimming removed 5 bases from V and 0 bases from J; junction bases left unmatched: 4. CDR1 is MDHEN and CDR2 is SYDVKM in the germline V gene. The CDR3 has 16 residues. This CDR3 reads CASSPGTGGSTDTQYF. CDR3 DNA sequence: TGTGCCAGCAGTCCCGGGACAGGGGGAAGCACAGATACGCAGTATTTT.

The chain combines TRBV2 with TRBJ2-5; the match to TRBD1 covers 10 bases. Germline V gene sequence: CDR1 SNHLY, CDR2 FYNNEI. Losses at the gene ends were 1 base for V and 6 bases for J; bases not matched to a gene: 8. The CDR3 is 16 residues long. The CDR3 DNA reads TGTGCCAGCAGTGAAGAAATGGGACAGGGGTTGCAGACCCAGTACTTC. Translation gives CASSEEMGQGLQTQYF.

The chain links TRBV5-1 to TRBJ2-1; 16 nucleotides align to TRBD2. This CDR3 has 18 amino acids. Trimming removed 3 bases from V and 4 bases from J; junction bases left unmatched: 7. The germline gives CDR1 SGHRS, CDR2 YFSETQ. Here the CDR3 reads CASSSGLAGGPYYNEQFF. CDR3 nucleotide sequence: TGCGCCAGCAGCTCGGGACTAGCGGGAGGGCCATATTACAATGAGCAGTTCTTC.

V is TRBV5-1 and J is TRBJ2-3; perhaps TRBD2 as D (6 bases). The CDR3 length is 14 residues. V was trimmed by 1 base and J by 3 bases, leaving 9 bases between them. The V gene's germline CDR1 is SGHRS and CDR2 YFSETQ. The CDR3 protein is CASSLTGTTDTQYF. Written as DNA, the CDR3 is TGCGCCAGCAGCTTGACTGGGACTACAGATACGCAGTATTTT.

The CDR3 nucleotides read TGTGCCAGCAGCCCCGGGGGGGTGAAAGATACGCAGTATTTT. It translates to CASSPGGVKDTQYF. The rearrangement links TRBV5-4 to TRBJ2-3; TRBD2 matches at 8 bases. Germline V CDR1 and CDR2: SGHNT, YYREEE (reference sequence). The trim removed 4 bases at V and 5 bases at J, leaving 6 bases unmatched. This CDR3 is built from 14 residues.

The chain combines TRBV5-5 with TRBJ2-7, with D perhaps TRBD2 (7 bases). The germline V and J ends were trimmed by 0 bases and 3 bases, with 13 bases remaining between them. Per the germline V gene, CDR1 is SGHKS and CDR2 is YYEKEE (reference sequence). The CDR3 totals 15 residues. CDR3: CASSLEGGVSYEQYF. The CDR3 DNA follows: TGTGCCAGCAGCTTGGAGGGGGGGGTAAGCTACGAGCAGTACTTC. Full variable domain (missing parts from reference TRBV5-5 and TRBJ2-7): DAGVTQSPTHLIKTRGQQVTLRCSPISGHKSVSWYQQVLGQGPQFIFQYYEKEERGRGNFPDRFSARQFPNYSSELNVNALLLGDSALYLCASSLEGGVSYEQYFGPGTRLTVT.

The V and J genes are TRBV18 and TRBJ1-1; D is possibly TRBD1 (6 bases). Germline V gene lookup returns CDR1 KGHSH and CDR2 LQKENI. The CDR3 is made up of 14 amino acids. V was shortened by 3 bases and J by 8 bases, with 16 bases between the two germline ends. CDR3 sequence (DNA): TGTGCCAGCTCACCCCCTTCCCAGGGGCCAGAAGCTTTCTTT. It is translated as CASSPPSQGPEAFF.